The 15 T cell receptor beta chains given below trace back to one sample, sequenced in a study of T cell changes during pregnancy in multiple sclerosis. Method: immunoSEQ multiplex PCR; TCRdb's copy keeps in-frame clones and lacks some. This sample has some 60,000 clones, with around 91% found just once. The sample was peripheral blood, taken after pregnancy. The receptors shown here come from a female donor with multiple sclerosis, enrolled in a pregnancy study.

This chain uses TRBV2 with TRBJ2-7; weak D call: TRBD2 (6 bases). The CDR3 is 15 residues long. The ends were cut back, 5 bases at V and 4 bases at J, with 18 bases in the middle. Germline V gene lookup returns CDR1 SNHLY and CDR2 FYNNEI. The CDR3 coding sequence is TGTGCCAGCAGTACCCGGGACTTCGCAGCGTACGAGCAGTACTTC. It yields the protein CASSTRDFAAYEQYF.

The V call is TRBV6-1, the J call TRBJ2-5, with 8 bases that match TRBD2. The CDR3 spans 13 residues. V lost 6 bases and J lost 5; bases outside the gene matches: 5. Germline values: CDR1 MNHNS, CDR2 SASEGT. In nucleotides, the CDR3 is TGTGCCAGCAGGCGGGGGGTAGGGGAGACCCAGTACTTC. Translated, it gives CASRRGVGETQYF.

This chain links TRBV11-2 with TRBJ2-5; no clear D. The CDR3 length is 14 residues. V was shortened by 5 bases and J by 5 bases, with 15 bases between the two germline ends. From germline, CDR1 is SGHAT and CDR2 FQNNGV. The CDR3 loop reads CASSRAPGGETQYF. The DNA of the CDR3 is TGTGCCAGCAGCCGAGCCCCAGGTGGGGAGACCCAGTACTTC.

This chain uses TRBV18 with TRBJ2-1; 12 bases align to TRBD1. The CDR3 covers 18 residues. Germline V gene data show CDR1 as KGHSH and CDR2 as LQKENI. V was pared by 0 bases and J by 9 bases, with 12 bases of the junction left unmatched. This CDR3 is CASSPPRGTGGLRGEQFF. The CDR3 DNA follows: TGTGCCAGCTCACCACCCCGCGGGACAGGGGGCTTACGGGGTGAGCAGTTCTTC.

The chain carries TRBV6-1 and TRBJ2-1, with 10 bases identical to TRBD1. The CDR3 contains 14 residues. Trimming at V came to 6 bases and at J to 4 bases, leaving 3 bases not matched to a gene. Germline V gene sequence: CDR1 MNHNS, CDR2 SASEGT. CDR3 coding DNA: TGTGCCAGCAGCAGGACAGGGGGGTACAATGAGCAGTTCTTC. Amino acids: CASSRTGGYNEQFF.

The V gene is TRBV9, the J gene TRBJ2-1; 12 positions match TRBD2. Per the germline V gene, CDR1 is SGDLS and CDR2 is YYNGEE. V dropped 0 bases and J dropped 9; count of bases not matched to a gene: 7. CDR3 size: 16 residues. In nucleotides, the CDR3 is TGTGCCAGCAGCGTAGGGCTAGCGGGGGGGGAAGGTGAGCAGTTCTTC. Translated: CASSVGLAGGEGEQFF.

The V call is TRBV4-1, the J call TRBJ2-2; D perhaps matches TRBD1 (5 bases). The CDR3 sequence is 16 residues long. Germline loops: CDR1 MGHRA, CDR2 YSYEKL. The germline V and J ends were trimmed by 6 bases and 0 bases, with 14 bases remaining between them. The CDR3 is CASRPVWTTNTGELFF. Written as DNA, the CDR3 is TGCGCCAGCAGACCTGTTTGGACAACGAACACCGGGGAGCTGTTTTTT.

With respect to this clone: The CDR3 end shows no conserved phenylalanine or tryptophan, and so a read error is likely. The chain combines TRBV5-4 with TRBJ1-2; 11 positions agree with TRBD1. Germline CDR1 is SGHNT and CDR2 is YYREEE (reference sequence). Losses at the gene ends were 3 bases for V and 4 bases for J; bases not matched to a gene: 5. The CDR3 has 15 residues. The DNA for the CDR3 is TGTGCCAGCAGCTCCCCGGGACAGGGGGGCTATGGCTACACCGTC. Translating it yields CASSSPGQGGYGYTV.

The rearrangement joins TRBV13 to TRBJ2-7; weak D call: TRBD2 (6 bases). The CDR3 contains 13 residues. V was clipped by 5 bases and J by 6 bases, with 14 bases between them. Germline assignment: CDR1 PRHDT and CDR2 FYEKMQ (reference sequence). CDR3 region: CASSPEGSREQYF. Here the CDR3 DNA reads TGTGCCAGCAGCCCGGAGGGGTCCCGCGAGCAGTACTTC.

The chain employs TRBV11-2 and TRBJ1-1, with TRBD1 matching over 9 bases. In germline, CDR1 is SGHAT, CDR2 FQNNGV. The CDR3 runs to 14 residues. V was pared by 1 base and J by 11 bases, with 8 bases of the junction left unmatched. The CDR3 nucleotides read TGTGCCAGCAGCTTAGTCCTGGACAGGGGATGGGCTTTCTTT. Translation: CASSLVLDRGWAFF.

J is TRBJ2-5 and V is TRBV29-1; TRBD1 matches at 7 bases. The CDR3 consists of 12 residues. Germline values: CDR1 SQVTM, CDR2 ANQGSEA. The J segment lost 4 bases and the V segment lost 6 bases, leaving 5 bases of the junction unmatched. The CDR3 reads CSVRQGSETQYF. The CDR3 DNA reads TGCAGCGTGAGACAGGGATCAGAGACCCAGTACTTC.

This clone was seen a few times. The gene calls are TRBV7-9 and TRBJ1-1; 9 nucleotides align to TRBD1. The V gene end was trimmed by 4 bases and the J gene end by 5 bases; junction bases not matched to a gene: 8. Germline lookup yields CDR1 SEHNR and CDR2 FQNEAQ (reference sequence). The CDR3 runs 15 residues. CDR3 DNA: TGTGCCAGCAGCTCCCGGACAGGGGCCAATACTGAAGCTTTCTTT. It translates to CASSSRTGANTEAFF.

This clone was recorded once. V usage is TRBV4-2 and J usage is TRBJ1-2, with a tentative D call TRBD1 (6 bases). CDR3 length equals 15 residues. Looked up from germline, CDR1 is LGHNA and CDR2 is YNFKEQ. V lost 3 bases to trimming and J lost 6 bases, with 17 bases between them. CDR3 sequence (DNA): TGTGCCAGCAGCCATCCGGGACACGGCCTCAATGGCTACACCTTC. This gives the protein CASSHPGHGLNGYTF.

This clone was counted a single time. The V call is TRBV29-1, the J call TRBJ2-7, with 9 nucleotides matching TRBD1. The germline CDR1 and CDR2 sequences are SQVTM and ANQGSEA. V was pared by 7 bases and J by 6 bases, with 10 bases of the junction left unmatched. The CDR3 has 13 amino acids. The CDR3, as DNA: TGCAGCGGCACCCGGGACAGGGTGGGCGAGCAGTACTTC. As protein: CSGTRDRVGEQYF.

J is TRBJ2-5 and V is TRBV20-1; 7 nucleotides match TRBD2. V gave up 5 bases and J gave up 4 bases; unmatched junction bases: 1. Germline assignment: CDR1 DFQATT and CDR2 SNEGSKA (reference sequence). The CDR3 loop spans 11 amino acids. The chain's CDR3 is CSAGLGETQYF. In nucleotides, the CDR3 is TGCAGTGCTGGACTAGGAGAGACCCAGTACTTC.